This T cell receptor beta chain is from a study of T cells after yellow fever vaccination. Generation of TCR cDNA used 5'RACE template switching (which added a universal primer site and UMIs). Via MiXCR, TCRdb re-called the 5' RACE reads, giving one row per CDR3 protein. Here the sample spans over 250,000 distinct CDR3 sequences, about 5.2% being singletons. This CDR3 is 14 amino acids long. The germline CDR1 and CDR2 sequences are SGHTA and FQGNSA. V lost 5 bases and J lost 1, with 11 bases in between. General study results and limits: Faster peaking, at day 5 versus 15, marked a secondary response that was weaker. The study noted that FACS-sorted repertoires could contain abundant clonotypes contaminating from the bulk population. Booster samples showed a return of most primary-vaccination clones (under 98% CD4, over 70% CD8).

In this sample, this clonotype turned up many times. Its antigen is not known. The specimen comprised CD4+ T cells sorted from PBMCs, sampled on the day of the yellow fever booster vaccination. This receptor was obtained from a man between 18 and 35 years old who received the YFV17D yellow fever vaccine. The V and J genes are TRBV7-2 and TRBJ1-2, with D maybe TRBD1 (6 bases). The CDR3 DNA reads as TGTGCCAGCAGCCGCGGACAGATTAACTATGGCTACACCTTC. Translating gives CASSRGQINYGYTF. Full variable domain (remainder filled in from reference TRBV7-2 and TRBJ1-2): GAGVSQSPSNKVTEKGKDVELRCDPISGHTALYWYRQSLGQGLEFLIYFQGNSAPDKSGLPSDRFSAERTGGSVSTLTIQRTQQEDSAVYLCASSRGQINYGYTFGSGTRLTVV.